Listed here is a single TCR beta chain. It lacks a known antigen. No base quality values were provided; no much bigger clone lies one nucleotide off. This sample stems from a study of OX40 agonist ivuxolimab in advanced cancers. As for the study more broadly: Ivuxolimab was an agonistic, fully human IgG2 monoclonal antibody directed against OX40 (CD134), a costimulatory receptor. Intravenous ivuxolimab was administered to patients every 2 weeks at six dose levels: 0.01, 0.1, 0.3, 1.5, 3 and 10 mg/kg. Of the roughly 50 dose-escalation patients, hepatocellular carcinoma was present in about 20, melanoma in approximately 15, renal cell carcinoma in 9 and head and neck cancer in 9. In the dose-escalation cohort, more than 75% of patients were male, and the mean age was approximately 60 years, with a range of 23 to 79. Patients were allowed to have had prior anti-PD-1, anti-PD-L1 or anti-CTLA-4 therapy, and around two fifths of the dose-escalation patients had been treated with checkpoint inhibitors. Three dose-escalation patients achieved partial responses, one with hepatocellular carcinoma and two with cutaneous melanoma. Peripheral TCRbeta sequencing was intended to test whether TCR sequence diversity was altered and clonal T-cell expansion was caused by ivuxolimab. The paper reports the monotherapy dose-escalation portion (N of about 52 patients) of the phase I ivuxolimab trial.

The trial excluded patients who had a history of autoimmune disease or were on systemic immunosuppression. In every dose cohort, peripheral blood was drawn for TCR sequencing at baseline, cycle 4 day 1, and cycle 7 day 1. The samples were taken from a phase I, first-in-human, multicenter, open-label dose-escalation trial of ivuxolimab. Adults with locally advanced or metastatic head and neck squamous cell, hepatocellular, melanoma or renal cell carcinoma were enrolled in the trial. Before TCR sequencing, CD4+ and CD8+ T cells were separately sorted from peripheral blood. Trimming leaves V shorter by 5 bases and J shorter by 5 bases, with the junction holding 7 bases beyond the gene matches. The CDR3 runs 14 amino acids, cysteine and phenylalanine included. Only the CDR3 region is kept as DNA, spanning 42 bases read in frame from base 1. The germline V gene (reference sequence) gives CDR1 as LNHDA and CDR2 as SQIVND.

Genomic DNA was isolated from the sorted cells so that the TCRbeta CDR3 region could be sequenced. TCRbeta CDR3 regions were sequenced using the immunoSEQ Assay. TCRdb carries this immuneACCESS record with in-frame sequences only. Its versions omit some clonotypes, under half of them owing to an unresolved V gene in the studies checked, with the rest unexplained. A total of 69,000 or so clones appear in this sample, 85% to 90% of them only once. Jointly, the top ten make up roughly 6.1% of the sample. General study outcomes and caveats: Low levels of normalized T-cell clonal expansion were also seen in some patients who did not respond. At doses of 0.1 to 3.0 mg/kg, clonal expansion of both CD4+ and CD8+ blood T cells was observed from baseline to week 6. The antigen specificity of the clonally expanded peripheral T cells was not determined. In the 0.1-3.0 mg/kg groups, partial responders were among the patients with the lowest normalized peripheral clonal expansion, particularly in CD8+ T cells. On average, CD8+ T cells showed more expanded clones than CD4+ T cells after ivuxolimab.

The sequence derives from an adult with an advanced solid tumor such as melanoma, head and neck, liver or kidney cancer. The V gene is TRBV19 and the J gene is TRBJ1-2, with TRBD1 identical over 8 junction bases. This specimen was CD4+ or CD8+ T cells sorted from blood, taken in a trial of the OX40 agonist ivuxolimab. The CDR3 protein: CASSDRGGGYGYTF. The nucleotide sequence reads as follows: TGTGCCAGTAGTGACAGGGGAGGCGGGTATGGCTACACCTTC.